The present T cell receptor beta chain was sequenced within a study of regulatory T cells in long-lasting Graves disease. Germline-derived CDR1 and CDR2 are SEHNR and FQNEAQ (reference sequence). After removal of 2 bases from V and 5 bases from J, the junction contained 9 bases not matched to a gene. This CDR3 is built from 16 residues. Stated time point: newly diagnosed GD, antithyroid drugs for less than 3 months. PBMC RNA served as the TCR library source. General observations from the study: Thyroid tissue was not studied; only peripheral blood was.

Combining iRepertoire HTBI primers with Arm-PCR of CDR3 regions, the authors built TCR beta libraries. TCRdb independently ran MiXCR on the multiplex PCR reads; one entry per CDR3 protein. The sample shows some 450,000 distinct CDR3 sequences, around 15% of them seen only once. About this clonotype: Antigen: not known.

This sample was also put to use in a study of T cells in Graves' hyperthyroidism and ophthalmopathy. From that report: When ophthalmopathy did not progress within 18 months, Graves' hyperthyroidism was considered stable. Any patient presenting with uncontrolled infection, other autoimmune disease, pregnancy or lactation was left out.

The origin of this receptor is a woman aged 25 to 39 with Graves disease. The sequenced sample was peripheral blood mononuclear cells (PBMCs), obtained at new diagnosis, from a patient treated with antithyroid drugs. J is TRBJ1-2 and V is TRBV7-9, with 9 nucleotides matching TRBD1. CDR3 sequence (DNA): TGTGCCAGCAGCTTACCGGGGACAGGGACGAAGTATGGCTACACCTTC. Translating gives CASSLPGTGTKYGYTF.